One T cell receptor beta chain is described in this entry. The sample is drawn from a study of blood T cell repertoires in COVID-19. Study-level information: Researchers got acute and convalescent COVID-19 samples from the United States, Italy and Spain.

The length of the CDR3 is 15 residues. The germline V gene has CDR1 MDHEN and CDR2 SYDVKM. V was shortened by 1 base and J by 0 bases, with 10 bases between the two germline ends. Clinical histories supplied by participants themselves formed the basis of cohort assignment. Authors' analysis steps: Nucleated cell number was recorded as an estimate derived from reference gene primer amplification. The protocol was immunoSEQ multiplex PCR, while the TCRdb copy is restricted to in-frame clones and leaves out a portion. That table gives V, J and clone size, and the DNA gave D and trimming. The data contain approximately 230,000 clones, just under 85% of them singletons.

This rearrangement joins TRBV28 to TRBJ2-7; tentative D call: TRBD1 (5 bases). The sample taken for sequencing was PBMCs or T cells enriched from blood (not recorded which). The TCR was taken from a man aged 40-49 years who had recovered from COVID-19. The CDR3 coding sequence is TGTGCCAGCAGTTTATTTCAGGGTAGCTCCTACGAGCAGTACTTC. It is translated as CASSLFQGSSYEQYF.